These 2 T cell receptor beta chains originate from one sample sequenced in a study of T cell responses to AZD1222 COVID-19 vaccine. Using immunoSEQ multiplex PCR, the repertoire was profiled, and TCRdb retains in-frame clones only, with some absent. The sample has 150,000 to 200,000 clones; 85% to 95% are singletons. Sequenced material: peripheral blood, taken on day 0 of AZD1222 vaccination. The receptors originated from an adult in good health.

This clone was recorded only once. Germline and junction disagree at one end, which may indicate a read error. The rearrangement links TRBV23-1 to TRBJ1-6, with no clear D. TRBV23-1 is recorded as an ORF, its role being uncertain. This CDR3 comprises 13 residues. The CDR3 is CASSQSANSPLHF. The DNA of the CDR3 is TGCGCCAGCAGCCAATCAGCAAACTCACCCCTCCACTTT.

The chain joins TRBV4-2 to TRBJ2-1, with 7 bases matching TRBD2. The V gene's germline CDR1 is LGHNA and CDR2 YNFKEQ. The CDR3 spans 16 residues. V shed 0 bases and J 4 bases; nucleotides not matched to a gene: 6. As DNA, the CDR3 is TGTGCCAGCAGCCAAGATCAGGGCGGGGGTTACAATGAGCAGTTCTTC. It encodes CASSQDQGGGYNEQFF.